This T cell receptor (beta chain) is from a study of shared clonotypes between healthy human individuals. Study-wide results and caveats: Represented diversity (both genetic and exposure-history) was limited by the small number of donors. Only blood was sampled, and tissue TCR repertoires likely differ from blood ones.

Donors were healthy HIV-negative adults without recently reported acute infections or vaccinations. CD4+ cell separation produced CD45RA+ naive and CD45RA-negative memory subsets. Profiled with immunoSEQ multiplex PCR; TCRdb holds only in-frame clones, not every one. The sample contains some 2,500,000 clones, roughly 93% of which appear only once. Notes on this clone: Its antigen is unknown.

The germline CDR1 and CDR2 sequences are MNHEY and SMNVEV (reference sequence). Trimming took off 6 bases at V and 6 bases at J, with 13 bases between the two ends. The CDR3 runs to 13 residues. The material sequenced was naive CD4+ T cells from PBMCs. Subset specified: CD45RA+ positively selected. The V call is TRBV27, the J call TRBJ2-3; D might be TRBD2 (5 bases). This clonotype was obtained from a man younger than 30 in good health. Some clones in this sample may be carry-over from other donors' samples. The DNA for the CDR3 is TGTGCCAGCAGGCCCATAACGGGGGATACGCAGTATTTT. Translating gives CASRPITGDTQYF.